This passage covers 14 T cell receptor beta chains from one sample sequenced in a study of tumor and adjacent non-tumor tissue in lung cancer. RNA was extracted from bulk tissue without any cell sorting. More than 3 cm separated this lung sample from the edge of the tumor. Three rounds of nested PCR, following a modified ARM-PCR protocol, produced the TCRbeta library. Each CDR3 protein gets one entry after TCRdb re-called the multiplex PCR reads with MiXCR. The sample comprises 43,000 or so distinct CDR3 sequences, 60% of which are singletons, and about 41% rests with the top ten. Sample: distant non-tumor lung tissue. Receptors originate from a man aged 50 to 60 with non-small cell lung cancer.

About this clonotype: With a much larger clone just one base away, this may be a read error. V and J are TRBV12-3 or TRBV12-4 and TRBJ2-2, with 12 positions matching TRBD2. With V trimmed by 6 bases and J by 5 bases, 13 bases remained unmatched. This CDR3 is built from 18 residues. The CDR3: CASRGLAGSRSRTGELFF. The CDR3, as DNA: TGTGCCAGCAGAGGACTAGCGGGGAGCCGGAGTAGGACCGGGGAGCTGTTTTTT.

The chain links TRBV11-2 to TRBJ2-2; D may match TRBD1 or TRBD2 (5 bases each). Trimming removed 8 bases from V and 12 bases from J, with 28 bases in between. The germline gives CDR1 SGHAT, CDR2 FQNNGV. The CDR3 covers 16 residues. The CDR3 DNA reads TGTGCCAGCGTGGGTGGATCGGGACGGAACACTGGGCAGCTGTTTTTT. Translation: CASVGGSGRNTGQLFF.

This clonotype came up a few times. A much bigger clone sits one base away, suggesting this may be a read error. V and J are TRBV12-3 or TRBV12-4 and TRBJ1-2; tentatively, D is TRBD1 (5 bases). CDR3 length: 11 amino acids. Trimming stripped 7 bases from V and 7 bases from J, with 10 bases between. Here the CDR3 reads CASTRDCGYTF. In nucleotides, the CDR3 is TGTGCCAGCACTCGGGACTGTGGCTACACCTTC.

To note about this clonotype: One end of the junction varies from germline; a read error may be responsible. The rearrangement links TRBV11-2 to TRBJ2-5; no definite D call. CDR1 is SGHAT, CDR2 FQNNGV, per germline. The CDR3 runs 13 residues. The CDR3 region has the DNA TGTGCAAGCAGCAAAGGCAGACAAGAGACCTGGTACTTC. Amino acids: CASSKGRQETWYF.

As regards this clonotype: At one end the junction does not follow the germline gene, possibly because of a read error. This chain uses TRBV11-1 with TRBJ2-2; D may correspond to TRBD1 or TRBD2 (5 bases each). This CDR3 contains 14 residues. The germline V gene encodes CDR1 SGHAT and CDR2 FQDESV (reference sequence). DNA for the CDR3: TGTGCCAGCAGTTATCGGGGTCGGCCCAGGGAGCTGCTTTTT. This sequence encodes CASSYRGRPRELLF.

V is TRBV6-1 and J is TRBJ2-3; D is unclear. Germline lookup yields CDR1 MNHNS and CDR2 SASEGT. Trimming shortened V by 8 bases and J by 4 bases, and 16 bases separated the two germline ends. The length of the CDR3 is 14 residues. The CDR3 nucleotides are TGTGCCAGCGCCAGCACCCCCGCCGCAGATACGCAGTATTTT. It is translated as CASASTPAADTQYF.

On this clonotype: At one end, the junction sequence differs from germline, possibly due to a read error. The V call is TRBV4-1, the J call TRBJ2-5, with TRBD2 as a possible D gene (6 bases). The CDR3 contains 17 residues. Germline lookup yields CDR1 MGHRA and CDR2 YSYEKL. The CDR3 loop reads CASSRGRKVAREETQYF. CDR3 nucleotides: TGCGCCAGTAGCCGAGGGAGGAAGGTAGCGAGGGAAGAGACCCAGTACTTC.

As to this clonotype: With a much larger clone just one base away, this may be a read error. The gene calls are TRBV4-2 and TRBJ2-2, with D perhaps TRBD2 (6 bases). Trimming shortened V by 0 bases and J by 3 bases, and 17 bases separated the two germline ends. Looked up from germline, CDR1 is LGHNA and CDR2 is YNFKEQ. This CDR3 spans 18 amino acids. The CDR3 sequence: CASSQDGLASRDTGELFF. CDR3 coding DNA: TGTGCCAGCAGCCAAGATGGGCTAGCGAGTCGGGACACCGGGGAGCTGTTTTTT.

With regard to this clonotype: This may come from a read error, since a much larger clone is one base off. This sequence joins TRBV7-8 and TRBJ2-3; no clear D. The CDR3 covers 14 residues. Germline CDR1 SGHVS, CDR2 FQNEAQ. CDR3 amino acids: CASNLQQHSDTQYF. The CDR3 bases are TGTGCCAGCAACTTACAACAGCATTCAGATACGCAGTATTTT.

The chain employs TRBV6-6 and TRBJ2-3, with D perhaps TRBD1 (5 bases). Deletions cut 4 bases from V and 0 bases from J, with 11 bases between. CDR1 MNHNY and CDR2 SVGAGI come from the germline V gene (reference sequence). The CDR3 is 15 amino acids. The CDR3 DNA sequence: TGTGCCAGCAGTTGGACACACCCTAGCACAGATACGCAGTATTTT. As protein: CASSWTHPSTDTQYF.

This clonotype was seen a few times. At one of its ends the junction is not consistent with the germline gene, which may arise from a read error. The chain is built from TRBV4-2 and TRBJ2-2; 12 nucleotides line up with TRBD2. Germline V gene lookup returns CDR1 LGHNA and CDR2 YNFKEQ. This CDR3 is 18 amino acids long. This chain's CDR3 is CASSQEGLAGANTGELDF. CDR3 DNA sequence: TGTGCCAGCAGCCAAGAGGGACTAGCGGGTGCGAACACCGGGGAGCTGGATTTT.

In regard to this clonotype: Since the CDR3 does not end with the conserved phenylalanine or tryptophan, this likely comes from a read error. The chain carries TRBV29-1 and TRBJ2-3; maybe TRBD1 (6 bases). The CDR3 consists of 13 residues. Germline CDR1 is SQVTM and CDR2 is ANQGSEA. CDR3 in DNA: TGCAGCGTTTGTTGGGGGCGCACAGATAGGCAGTATCTT. Encoded protein: CSVCWGRTDRQYL.

This clonotype was counted many times. This rearrangement joins TRBV6-6 to TRBJ1-6, with D hard to call. The germline V gene encodes CDR1 MNHNY and CDR2 SVGAGI (reference sequence). V shed 5 bases and J shed 5 bases, with 10 bases lying between them. The CDR3 has 14 residues. The CDR3 DNA sequence: TGTGCCAGCAGTAAACGGGTCGATAATTCACCCCTCCACTTT. Its translation: CASSKRVDNSPLHF.

A note on this clonotype: Its ends do not fully match the called genes, so a read error is possible. The rearrangement joins TRBV20-1 to TRBJ1-5; D call uncertain. The CDR3 loop spans 13 amino acids. Germline-derived CDR1 and CDR2 are DFQATT and SNEGSKA (reference sequence). CDR3 in amino acids: CSARADNNQSQHF. DNA for the CDR3: TGCAGTGCTAGAGCCGACAACAATCAGTCCCAGCATTTT.